The present T cell receptor beta chain was sequenced within a study of blood T cell repertoires in COVID-19. Across the whole study: Sample material is recorded as cDNA or gDNA derived from T cells, B-cell-depleted T cells, or PBMCs.

CDR1 and CDR2 from the germline V gene are LGHDT and YNNKEL (reference sequence). V was pared by 0 bases and J by 7 bases, with 3 bases of the junction left unmatched. This CDR3 spans 14 amino acids. Libraries were prepared by immunoSEQ multiplex PCR; TCRdb keeps only in-frame clonotypes and omits some of them. The sample comprises more than 200,000 clones, 80% to 90% of which are singletons, and roughly a tenth rests with the top ten. Seattle patient enrollment occurred during active infection, with longitudinal follow-up thereafter. This sequence was found in an elderly woman with COVID-19, enrolled during active disease. Sequencing was carried out using peripheral blood. This sequence joins TRBV3-1 (or the pseudogene TRBV3-2) and TRBJ1-3; 7 bases map to TRBD1. CDR3 DNA sequence: TGTGCCAGCAGCCAAGAAGACAGGGTGAACACCATATATTTT. Encoded protein: CASSQEDRVNTIYF.